The present TCR beta chain was sequenced within a study of cytomegalovirus exposure and HLA in healthy donors. Study-wide points: The study recorded 164 TCR beta chains that were cytomegalovirus-associated. Rarity held for most TCR sequences, but there were some public TCRs that occurred in many donors. In the approximately 120 validation repertoires, a later analysis found that first-cohort TCR clusters tended to co-occur.

The donors were members of the validation cohort, which comprised 90 to 150 subjects and was separate from the first cohort of 670 or so subjects. Profiling relied on immunoSEQ multiplex PCR, and the TCRdb table lists in-frame clones only, not all of them. The sample has fewer than 300,000 clones; 85% to 90% are singletons. V was clipped by 6 bases and J by 3 bases; unmatched bases: 20. CDR1 is MRHNA, CDR2 SNTAGT, per germline. This CDR3 has 19 amino acids. Regarding this clone: Its matching antigen is unknown.

This receptor was taken from a woman aged 18-29 years in good health and CMV-seronegative. Sequencing was done on a sample of PBMCs. This rearrangement joins TRBV6-4 to TRBJ1-5, with 7 bases that match TRBD1. CDR3 protein: CASSRDRRRSIAPNQPQHF. The CDR3 bases are TGTGCCAGCAGCCGGGACAGACGCCGTTCGATCGCCCCCAATCAGCCCCAGCATTTT.